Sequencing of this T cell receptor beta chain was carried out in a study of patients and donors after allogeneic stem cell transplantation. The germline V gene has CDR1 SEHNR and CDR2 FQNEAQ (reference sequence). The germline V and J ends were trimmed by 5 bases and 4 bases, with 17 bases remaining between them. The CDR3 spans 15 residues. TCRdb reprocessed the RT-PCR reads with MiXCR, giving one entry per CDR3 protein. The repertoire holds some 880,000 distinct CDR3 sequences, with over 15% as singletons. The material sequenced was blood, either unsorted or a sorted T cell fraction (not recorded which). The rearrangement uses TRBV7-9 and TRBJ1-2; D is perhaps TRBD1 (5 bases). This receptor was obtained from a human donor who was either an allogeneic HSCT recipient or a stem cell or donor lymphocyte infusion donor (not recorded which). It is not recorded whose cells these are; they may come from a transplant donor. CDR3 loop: CASSKLTGRGYGYTF. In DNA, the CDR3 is TGTGCCAGCAGCAAGTTAACAGGACGAGGCTATGGCTACACCTTC. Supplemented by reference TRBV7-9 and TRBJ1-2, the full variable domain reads DTGVSQNPRHKITKRGQNVTFRCDPISEHNRLYWYRQTLGQGPEFLTYFQNEAQLEKSRLLSDRFSAERPKGSFSTLEIQRTEQGDSAMYLCASSKLTGRGYGYTFGSGTRLTVV.